This note documents a single T cell receptor (beta chain) sequence. The entry originates in a study of T cell changes during pregnancy in multiple sclerosis. Clones were read by immunoSEQ multiplex PCR, and TCRdb kept only the in-frame ones, dropping some. The table lists about 42,000 clones, around 93% of them singletons, with around 0.8% in the top ten. CDR1 and CDR2 from the germline V gene are MNHEY and SVGAGI. V gave up 0 bases and J gave up 4 bases; unmatched junction bases: 2. CDR3 length: 14 residues. The sequence came from a female donor with multiple sclerosis, enrolled in a pregnancy study. This chain joins TRBV6-5 and TRBJ1-2; TRBD1 aligns across 7 bases. The starting material was CD4+ T cells from peripheral blood mononuclear cells, obtained before pregnancy. The CDR3 nucleotides read TGTGCCAGCAGTTACTCGAACAGGGGCTATGGCTACACCTTC. It yields the protein CASSYSNRGYGYTF.